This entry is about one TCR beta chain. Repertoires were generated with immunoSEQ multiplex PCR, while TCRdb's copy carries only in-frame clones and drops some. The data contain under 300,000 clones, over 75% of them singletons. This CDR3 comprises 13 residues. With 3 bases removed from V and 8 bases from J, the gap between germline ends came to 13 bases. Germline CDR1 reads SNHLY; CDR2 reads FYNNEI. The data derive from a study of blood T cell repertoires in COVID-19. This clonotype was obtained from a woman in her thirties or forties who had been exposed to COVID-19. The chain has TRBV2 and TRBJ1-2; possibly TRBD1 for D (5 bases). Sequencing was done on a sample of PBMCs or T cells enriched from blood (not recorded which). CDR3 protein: CASSEGQKGGYTF. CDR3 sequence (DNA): TGTGCCAGCAGTGAGGGGCAGAAAGGGGGCTACACCTTC.